A single T cell receptor (beta chain) is shown here with its context. Its antigen is as yet unknown. This entry belongs to a study of shared clonotypes between healthy human individuals. Across the study: Researchers assigned three CD4 naive, three CD4 memory, two CD8 naive and one CD8 memory plate to each donor. Findings and caveats of the study: Lower generation probabilities were found for non-shared clonotypes than for those shared by all four donors.

The data were produced by immunoSEQ multiplex PCR, yet TCRdb's version contains in-frame clones alone and is incomplete. The repertoire includes roughly 2,500,000 clones, 80% to 95% of them detected once, and 0.36% sits in the top ten. Splitting the CD4+ cells yielded a CD45RA+ naive subset and a CD45RA-negative memory subset. The CDR3 is made up of 16 amino acids. Trimming removed 3 bases from V and 4 bases from J, with 16 bases in between. The V gene's germline CDR1 is MDHEN and CDR2 SYDVKM. Input material: naive CD4+ T cells from PBMCs. The subset denotes: CD45RA+ positively selected. V usage is TRBV28 and J usage is TRBJ1-5, with D possibly matching TRBD1 (6 bases). The sequence came from a man aged 18 to 35 in good health. Some clones in this sample may be carry-over from other donors' samples. The CDR3 nucleotides read TGTGCCAGCAGTTTTGATGGCAGGGGATTGAATCAGCCCCAGCATTTT. Encoded protein: CASSFDGRGLNQPQHF.